This T cell receptor beta chain was captured by sequencing in a study of Graves' ophthalmopathy and Graves' hyperthyroidism. Study-level findings and limits: With approximately 88% sensitivity and more than 75% specificity, a 13-signature model separated ophthalmopathy from stable hyperthyroidism. Thyroid clonotypes that were expanded above 0.001 frequency mostly also appeared in blood.

Germline V CDR1 and CDR2: LNHDA, SQIVND (reference sequence). The CDR3 contains 11 residues. V was trimmed by 7 bases and J by 8 bases, leaving 11 bases between them. This clonotype was picked up many times. Its antigen is unknown. CDR3 regions of TCR beta were amplified from RNA transcripts. Second-round multiplex PCR followed a first-round RT-PCR using HTBI primers. MiXCR was run by TCRdb on the multiplex PCR reads, yielding one entry per CDR3 protein. The sample has about 220,000 distinct CDR3 sequences, roughly 21% seen once. The J gene is TRBJ1-2, the V gene TRBV19; the D gene is possibly TRBD1 (5 bases). This TCR came from a woman aged 45 to 65 with Graves' ophthalmopathy. The sample consisted of peripheral blood. The CDR3: CASKGREGYTF. CDR3 sequence (DNA): TGTGCCAGTAAAGGCAGGGAGGGCTACACCTTC.